This T cell receptor (beta chain) was documented in a study of T cell responses to AZD1222 COVID-19 vaccine. Study-level results: The study sampled repertoires only after the peak T cell response. Baseline seropositivity characterized only a handful of AZD1222 recipients. Donors were chiefly white British, with a greater number of females, and clonal diversity was perhaps underestimated. CD4 TCRs linked to vaccination spanned spike, dominating at 160-218 and 743-854.

Sequencing was performed with immunoSEQ multiplex PCR; in TCRdb, only in-frame clones are kept and a portion is missing. The sample holds 150,000 to 190,000 clones; approximately 86% are singletons and the top ten take approximately 6.6%. This clone was recorded only once. What it recognizes is unknown. The sequence derives from an adult who had recovered from COVID-19. The sample here was peripheral blood, taken after recovery from COVID-19.

The CDR3 reads CASSYGAVQETQYF. CDR3 coding DNA: TGTGCCAGCAGTTACGGAGCGGTCCAAGAGACCCAGTACTTC. J is TRBJ2-5 and V is TRBV6-5; tentatively, D is TRBD2 (5 bases). Between the trimmed V and J ends, which lost 2 bases and 1 base, there was a span of 8 bases. The CDR3 has 14 residues. From germline, CDR1 is MNHEY and CDR2 SVGAGI.